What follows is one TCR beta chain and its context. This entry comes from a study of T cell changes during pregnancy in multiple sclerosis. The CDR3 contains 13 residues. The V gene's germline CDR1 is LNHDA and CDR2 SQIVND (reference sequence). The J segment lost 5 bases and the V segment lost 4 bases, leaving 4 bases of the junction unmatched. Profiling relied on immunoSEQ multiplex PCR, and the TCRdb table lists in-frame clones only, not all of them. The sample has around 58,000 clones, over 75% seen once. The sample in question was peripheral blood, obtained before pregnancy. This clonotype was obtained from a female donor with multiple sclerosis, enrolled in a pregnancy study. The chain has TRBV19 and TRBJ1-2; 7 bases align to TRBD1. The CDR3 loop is CASSNTGEYGYTF. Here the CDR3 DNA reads TGTGCCAGTAGTAATACAGGGGAATATGGCTACACCTTC.